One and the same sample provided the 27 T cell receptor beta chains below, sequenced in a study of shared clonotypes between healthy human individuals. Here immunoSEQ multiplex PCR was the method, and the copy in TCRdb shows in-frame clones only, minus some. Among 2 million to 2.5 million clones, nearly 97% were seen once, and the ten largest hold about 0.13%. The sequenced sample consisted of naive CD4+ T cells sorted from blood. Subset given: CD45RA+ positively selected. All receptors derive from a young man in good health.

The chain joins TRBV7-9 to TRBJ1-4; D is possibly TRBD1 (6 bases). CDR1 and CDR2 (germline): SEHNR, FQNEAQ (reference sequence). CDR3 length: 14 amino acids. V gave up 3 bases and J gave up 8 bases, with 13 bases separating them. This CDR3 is CASSLNGGGEKLFF. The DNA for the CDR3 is TGTGCCAGCAGCTTGAACGGGGGCGGGGAAAAACTGTTTTTT.

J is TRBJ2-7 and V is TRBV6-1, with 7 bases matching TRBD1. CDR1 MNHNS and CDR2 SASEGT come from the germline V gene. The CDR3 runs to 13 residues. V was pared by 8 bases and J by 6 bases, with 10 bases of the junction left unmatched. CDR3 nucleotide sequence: TGTGCCAGCGAGAACAGGGGTGGGAGCGAGCAGTACTTC. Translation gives CASENRGGSEQYF.

The CDR3 DNA follows: TGTGCCAGCTCACTCGGACAGGGGAAGGCCAAAAACATTCAGTACTTC. Residues: CASSLGQGKAKNIQYF. The genes are TRBV18 and TRBJ2-4; TRBD1 aligns across 9 bases. The germline gives CDR1 KGHSH, CDR2 LQKENI. After removal of 4 bases from V and 1 base from J, the junction contained 5 bases not matched to a gene. The CDR3 is 16 amino acids.

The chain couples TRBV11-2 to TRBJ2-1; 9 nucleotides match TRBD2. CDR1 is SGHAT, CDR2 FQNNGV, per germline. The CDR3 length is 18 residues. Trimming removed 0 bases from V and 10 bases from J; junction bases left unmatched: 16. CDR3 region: CASSLDGRAGGTRGEQFF. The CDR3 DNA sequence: TGTGCCAGCAGCTTAGATGGACGCGCGGGAGGGACAAGGGGCGAGCAGTTCTTC.

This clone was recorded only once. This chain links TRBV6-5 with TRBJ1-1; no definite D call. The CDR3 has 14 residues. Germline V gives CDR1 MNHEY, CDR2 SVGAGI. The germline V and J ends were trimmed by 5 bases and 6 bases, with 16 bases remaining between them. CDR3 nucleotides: TGTGCCAGCAGTCAAAAGCCCACGGGCCCTGAAGCTTTCTTT. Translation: CASSQKPTGPEAFF.

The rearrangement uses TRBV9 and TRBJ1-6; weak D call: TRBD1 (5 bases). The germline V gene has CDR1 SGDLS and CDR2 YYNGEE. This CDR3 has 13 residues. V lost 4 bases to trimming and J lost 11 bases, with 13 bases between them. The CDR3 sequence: CASSPRGVPPLHF. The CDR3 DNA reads TGTGCCAGCAGCCCGAGGGGAGTCCCACCCCTCCACTTT. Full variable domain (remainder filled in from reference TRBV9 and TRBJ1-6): DSGVTQTPKHLITATGQRVTLRCSPRSGDLSVYWYQQSLDQGLQFLIQYYNGEERAKGNILERFSAQQFPDLHSELNLSSLELGDSALYFCASSPRGVPPLHFGNGTRLTVT.

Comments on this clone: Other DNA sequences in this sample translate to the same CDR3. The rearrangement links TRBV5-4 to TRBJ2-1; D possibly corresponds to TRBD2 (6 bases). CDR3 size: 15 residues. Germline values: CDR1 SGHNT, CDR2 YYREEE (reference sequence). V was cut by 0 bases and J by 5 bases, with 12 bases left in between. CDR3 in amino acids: CASSLGGTANNEQFF. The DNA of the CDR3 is TGTGCCAGCAGCTTGGGAGGGACTGCAAACAATGAGCAGTTCTTC.

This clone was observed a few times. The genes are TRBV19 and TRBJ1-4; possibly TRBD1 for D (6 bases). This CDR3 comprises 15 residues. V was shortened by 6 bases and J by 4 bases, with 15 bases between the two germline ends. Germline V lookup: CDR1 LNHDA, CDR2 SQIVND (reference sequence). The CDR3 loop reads CASSPNRAVNEKLFF. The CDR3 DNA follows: TGTGCCAGTAGCCCGAACAGGGCGGTTAATGAAAAACTGTTTTTT.

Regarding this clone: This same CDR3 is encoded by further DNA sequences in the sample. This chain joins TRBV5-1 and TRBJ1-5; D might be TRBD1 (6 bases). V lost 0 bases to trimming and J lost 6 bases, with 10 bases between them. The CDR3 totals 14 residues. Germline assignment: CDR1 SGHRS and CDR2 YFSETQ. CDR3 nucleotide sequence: TGCGCCAGCAGCTTGGAGGGGGGAGGTCAGCCCCAGCATTTT. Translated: CASSLEGGGQPQHF.

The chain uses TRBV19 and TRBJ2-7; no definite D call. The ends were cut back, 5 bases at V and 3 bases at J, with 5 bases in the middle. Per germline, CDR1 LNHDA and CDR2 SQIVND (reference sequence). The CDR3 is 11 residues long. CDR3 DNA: TGTGCCAGTAGTTCCGACTACGAGCAGTACTTC. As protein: CASSSDYEQYF.

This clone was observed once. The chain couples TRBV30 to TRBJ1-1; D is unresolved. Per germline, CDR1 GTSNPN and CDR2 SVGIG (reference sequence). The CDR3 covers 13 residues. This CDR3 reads CAGVVGVGTEAFF. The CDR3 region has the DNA TGTGCTGGAGTCGTCGGCGTTGGCACTGAAGCTTTCTTT.

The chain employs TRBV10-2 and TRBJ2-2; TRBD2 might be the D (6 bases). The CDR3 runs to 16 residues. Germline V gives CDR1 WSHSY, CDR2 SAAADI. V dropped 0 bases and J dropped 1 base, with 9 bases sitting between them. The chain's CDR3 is CASSESTGVNTGELFF. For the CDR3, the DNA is TGCGCCAGCAGTGAGTCAACGGGGGTGAACACCGGGGAGCTGTTTTTT.

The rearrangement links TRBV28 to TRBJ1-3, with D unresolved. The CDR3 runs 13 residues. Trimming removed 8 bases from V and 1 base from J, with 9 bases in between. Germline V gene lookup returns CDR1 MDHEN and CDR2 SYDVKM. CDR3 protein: CASLVGSGNTIYF. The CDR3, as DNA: TGTGCCAGCCTCGTGGGGTCTGGAAACACCATATATTTT.

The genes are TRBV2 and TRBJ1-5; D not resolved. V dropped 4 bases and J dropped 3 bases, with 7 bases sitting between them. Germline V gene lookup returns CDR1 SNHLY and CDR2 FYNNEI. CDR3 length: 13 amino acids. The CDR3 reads CASSGKINQPQHF. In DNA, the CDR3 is TGTGCCAGCAGTGGGAAGATCAATCAGCCCCAGCATTTT.

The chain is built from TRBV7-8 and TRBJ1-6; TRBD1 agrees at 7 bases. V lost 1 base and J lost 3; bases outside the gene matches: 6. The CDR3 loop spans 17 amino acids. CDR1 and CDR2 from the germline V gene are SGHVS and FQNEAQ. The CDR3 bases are TGTGCCAGCAGCTTAGGAGGGGGGACAGTCTATAATTCACCCCTCCACTTT. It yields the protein CASSLGGGTVYNSPLHF.

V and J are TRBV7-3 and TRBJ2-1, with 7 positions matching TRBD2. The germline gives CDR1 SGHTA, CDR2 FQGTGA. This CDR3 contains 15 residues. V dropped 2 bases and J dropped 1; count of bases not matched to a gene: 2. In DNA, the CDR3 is TGTGCCAGCAGCTTATCCGGGAGGTCCTACAATGAGCAGTTCTTC. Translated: CASSLSGRSYNEQFF. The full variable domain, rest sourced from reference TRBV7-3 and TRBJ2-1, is GAGVSQTPSNKVTEKGKYVELRCDPISGHTALYWYRQSLGQGPEFLIYFQGTGAADDSGLPNDRFFAVRPEGSVSTLKIQRTERGDSAVYLCASSLSGRSYNEQFFGPGTRLTVL.

CDR3: CASSSKRWTSGSMGVYEQYF. The CDR3 DNA reads as TGTGCCAGCAGTTCGAAACGCTGGACTAGCGGGAGTATGGGGGTCTACGAGCAGTACTTC. V usage is TRBV27 and J usage is TRBJ2-7, with TRBD2 matching over 13 bases. The CDR3 contains 20 residues. V trimming: 4 bases; J trimming: 3 bases; junction bases outside the gene matches: 18. Germline CDR1 MNHEY, CDR2 SMNVEV (reference sequence).

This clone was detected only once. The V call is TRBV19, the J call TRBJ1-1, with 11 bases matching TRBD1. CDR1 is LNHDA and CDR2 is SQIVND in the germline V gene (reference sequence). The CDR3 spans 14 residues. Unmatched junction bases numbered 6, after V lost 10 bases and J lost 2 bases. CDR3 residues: CATGQGVPNTEAFF. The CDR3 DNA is TGTGCCACGGGACAGGGGGTCCCCAACACTGAAGCTTTCTTT.

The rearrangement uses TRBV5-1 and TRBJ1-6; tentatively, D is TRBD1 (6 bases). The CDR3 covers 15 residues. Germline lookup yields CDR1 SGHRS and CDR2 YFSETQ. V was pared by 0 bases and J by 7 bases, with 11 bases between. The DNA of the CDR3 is TGCGCCAGCAGCTTGGACAGGGTGATGAATTCACCCCTCCACTTT. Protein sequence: CASSLDRVMNSPLHF.

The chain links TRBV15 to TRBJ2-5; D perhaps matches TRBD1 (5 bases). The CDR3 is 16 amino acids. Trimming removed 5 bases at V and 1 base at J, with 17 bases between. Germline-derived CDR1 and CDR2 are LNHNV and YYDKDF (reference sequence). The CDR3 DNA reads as TGTGCCACCAGCCAGTCCAGGGTTAGGGGCCAAGAGACCCAGTACTTC. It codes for CATSQSRVRGQETQYF. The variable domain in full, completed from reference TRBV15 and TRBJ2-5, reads DAMVIQNPRYQVTQFGKPVTLSCSQTLNHNVMYWYQQKSSQAPKLLFHYYDKDFNNEADTPDNFQSRRPNTSFCFLDIRSPGLGDTAMYLCATSQSRVRGQETQYFGPGTRLLVL.

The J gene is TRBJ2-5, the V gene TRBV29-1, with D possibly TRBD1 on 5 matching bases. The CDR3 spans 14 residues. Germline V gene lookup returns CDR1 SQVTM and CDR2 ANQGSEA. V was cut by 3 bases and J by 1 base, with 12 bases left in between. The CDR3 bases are TGCAGCGTTGACCGGACACCGGTCCAAGAGACCCAGTACTTC. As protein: CSVDRTPVQETQYF.

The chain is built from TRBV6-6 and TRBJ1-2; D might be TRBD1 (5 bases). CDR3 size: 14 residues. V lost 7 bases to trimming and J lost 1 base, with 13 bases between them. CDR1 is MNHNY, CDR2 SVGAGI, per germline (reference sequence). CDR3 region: CASKSGGGNYGYTF. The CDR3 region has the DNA TGTGCCAGCAAATCCGGGGGAGGTAACTATGGCTACACCTTC.

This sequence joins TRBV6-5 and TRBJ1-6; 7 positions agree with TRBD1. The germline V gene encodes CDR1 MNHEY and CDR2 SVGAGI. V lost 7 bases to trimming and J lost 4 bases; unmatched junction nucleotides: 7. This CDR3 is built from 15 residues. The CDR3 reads CASTRGTEYNSPLHF. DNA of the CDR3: TGTGCCAGCACCAGGGGGACAGAGTATAATTCACCCCTCCACTTT.

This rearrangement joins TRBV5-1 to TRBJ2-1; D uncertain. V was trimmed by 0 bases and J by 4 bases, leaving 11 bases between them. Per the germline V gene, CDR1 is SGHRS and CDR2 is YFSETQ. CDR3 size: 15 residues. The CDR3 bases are TGCGCCAGCAGCTTGGTTGACCGCCGGTACAATGAGCAGTTCTTC. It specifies CASSLVDRRYNEQFF.

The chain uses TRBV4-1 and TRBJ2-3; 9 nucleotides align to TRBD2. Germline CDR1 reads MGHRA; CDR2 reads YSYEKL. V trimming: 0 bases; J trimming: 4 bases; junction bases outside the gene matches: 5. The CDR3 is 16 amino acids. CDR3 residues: CASSQDRAGGSDTQYF. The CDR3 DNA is TGCGCCAGCAGCCAAGATAGGGCGGGGGGGTCAGATACGCAGTATTTT.

DNA of the CDR3: TGTGCCAGCAGTTCTCTCCGGGACCTCCAAGAGACCCAGTACTTC. This translates into CASSSLRDLQETQYF. The V call is TRBV5-6, the J call TRBJ2-5; D possibly uses TRBD1 or TRBD2 (5 bases each). The germline V gene has CDR1 SGHDT and CDR2 YYEEEE. V was cut by 5 bases and J by 1 base, with 15 bases left in between. This CDR3 is 15 amino acids long. Looking up the rest from reference TRBV5-6 and TRBJ2-5 gives the full variable domain: DAGVTQSPTHLIKTRGQQVTLRCSPKSGHDTVSWYQQALGQGPQFIFQYYEEEERQRGNFPDRFSGHQFPNYSSELNVNALLLGDSALYLCASSSLRDLQETQYFGPGTRLLVL.

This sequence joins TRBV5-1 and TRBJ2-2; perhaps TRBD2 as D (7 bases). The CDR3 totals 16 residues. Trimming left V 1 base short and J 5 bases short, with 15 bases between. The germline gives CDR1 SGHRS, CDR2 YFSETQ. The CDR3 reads CASSLYYREGTGELFF. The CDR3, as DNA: TGCGCCAGCAGCTTGTATTACAGGGAGGGAACCGGGGAGCTGTTTTTT.